These 19 T cell receptor beta chains were all obtained from the same sample, sequenced in a study of Ad26.COV2.S vaccination and SARS-CoV-2 variants. As to treatment: about 20 received Ad26.COV2.S at low or high dose, single or two shots; 5 received placebo; per-sample allocation not given. Repertoires come from day 63 after the first vaccine or placebo injection. Clones were read by immunoSEQ multiplex PCR, and TCRdb kept only the in-frame ones, dropping some. Among 500,000 or so clones, about 88% were seen once, and the ten largest hold 2% to 3%. The sample here was peripheral blood, taken in a trial of Ad26.COV2.S vaccine versus placebo. Receptors originate from a person aged 18-60 years who received the Ad26.COV2.S COVID-19 vaccine or a placebo.

CDR3 sequence (DNA): TGTGCCACCAGTGCAGGGGGAGAGAGCAATGAGCAGTTCTTC. This gives the protein CATSAGGESNEQFF. This chain joins TRBV9 and TRBJ2-1; 7 bases map to TRBD1. CDR1 and CDR2 from the germline V gene are SGDLS and YYNGEE. V dropped 9 bases and J dropped 6; count of bases not matched to a gene: 12. CDR3 length: 14 residues.

The genes are TRBV19 and TRBJ1-2; no clear D gene. Trimming removed 3 bases at V and 0 bases at J, with 14 bases between. CDR3 length: 16 residues. Germline-derived CDR1 and CDR2 are LNHDA and SQIVND (reference sequence). In DNA form, the CDR3 reads TGTGCCAGTAGTATGTTAACCGCCGGTACTAACTATGGCTACACCTTC. Its protein product is CASSMLTAGTNYGYTF.

The V call is TRBV19, the J call TRBJ1-2; D possibly corresponds to TRBD1 (5 bases). There are 15 residues in the CDR3. Trimming removed 2 bases at V and 5 bases at J, with 15 bases between. Germline assignment: CDR1 LNHDA and CDR2 SQIVND (reference sequence). As DNA, the CDR3 is TGTGCCAGTAGTATAAACACAGGTCTTTGGTATGGCTACACCTTC. This sequence encodes CASSINTGLWYGYTF. The entire variable domain, with the rest obtained from reference TRBV19 and TRBJ1-2, is as follows: DGGITQSPKYLFRKEGQNVTLSCEQNLNHDAMYWYRQDPGQGLRLIYYSQIVNDFQKGDIAEGYSVSREKKESFPLTVTSAQKNPTAFYLCASSINTGLWYGYTFGSGTRLTVV.

The gene calls are TRBV7-9 and TRBJ2-2; the D gene is possibly TRBD2 (6 bases). The CDR3 consists of 18 residues. V shed 3 bases and J shed 2 bases, with 19 bases lying between them. CDR1 is SEHNR and CDR2 is FQNEAQ in the germline V gene (reference sequence). This chain's CDR3 is CASSFFVWAGLNTGELFF. The DNA of the CDR3 is TGTGCCAGCAGCTTTTTTGTCTGGGCGGGGTTAAACACCGGGGAGCTGTTTTTT.

V and J are TRBV5-5 and TRBJ1-5; D is ambiguous. Trimming shortened V by 3 bases and J by 7 bases, and 14 bases separated the two germline ends. The CDR3 consists of 14 residues. The germline CDR1 and CDR2 sequences are SGHKS and YYEKEE (reference sequence). The CDR3 coding sequence is TGTGCCAGCAGCTCGGACCTGGCCCCCCAGCCCCAGCATTTT. Its protein is CASSSDLAPQPQHF.

This clone turned up a few times. The V and J genes are TRBV24-1 and TRBJ2-3; tentatively, D is TRBD1 (5 bases). Per germline, CDR1 KGHDR and CDR2 SFDVKD. The CDR3 is 15 amino acids. V was shortened by 5 bases and J by 4 bases, with 15 bases between the two germline ends. The CDR3 region is CATSVAGNPPDTQYF. Written as DNA, the CDR3 is TGTGCCACCAGTGTCGCAGGGAACCCCCCAGATACGCAGTATTTT.

The chain joins TRBV9 to TRBJ2-2; D perhaps matches TRBD2 (5 bases). Germline-derived CDR1 and CDR2 are SGDLS and YYNGEE. The CDR3 totals 14 residues. V lost 6 bases and J lost 0, with 9 bases in between. The CDR3 sequence: CASKRGPNTGELFF. As DNA, the CDR3 is TGTGCCAGCAAGAGAGGGCCGAACACCGGGGAGCTGTTTTTT.

This rearrangement joins TRBV18 to TRBJ2-7, with 11 bases aligning to TRBD1. The CDR3 runs to 16 residues. The J segment lost 3 bases and the V segment lost 3 bases, leaving 7 bases of the junction unmatched. Germline values: CDR1 KGHSH, CDR2 LQKENI. In DNA form, the CDR3 reads TGTGCCAGCTCACCCGATCGGACAGGGGGCATCTACGAGCAGTACTTC. As protein: CASSPDRTGGIYEQYF. The full variable domain, in which reference TRBV18 and TRBJ2-7 provide the parts outside the CDR3, is NAGVMQNPRHLVRRRGQEARLRCSPMKGHSHVYWYRQLPEEGLKFMVYLQKENIIDESGMPKERFSAEFPKEGPSILRIQQVVRGDSAAYFCASSPDRTGGIYEQYFGPGTRLTVT.

This chain links TRBV18 with TRBJ1-2, with a weak D call TRBD1 (6 bases). CDR3 length equals 13 residues. CDR1 and CDR2 (germline): KGHSH, LQKENI. V lost 6 bases and J 4 bases, leaving 12 bases between the germline ends. The CDR3 region has the DNA TGTGCCAGCTCCCGGACAGAAACCTATGGCTACACCTTC. This sequence encodes CASSRTETYGYTF.

J is TRBJ2-2 and V is TRBV27, with TRBD2 as a possible D gene (5 bases). The V gene's germline CDR1 is MNHEY and CDR2 SMNVEV (reference sequence). V gave up 2 bases and J gave up 6 bases, with 13 bases separating them. This CDR3 spans 15 amino acids. The CDR3 here is CASSLISVRPGELFF. As DNA, the CDR3 is TGTGCCAGCAGTTTAATTAGCGTGCGACCCGGGGAGCTGTTTTTT.

This sequence joins TRBV4-3 and TRBJ2-2, with D perhaps TRBD1 (7 bases). The CDR3 is 18 amino acids. The V gene lost 0 bases and the J gene lost 3 bases, with 17 bases spanning the gap. CDR1 is LGHNA and CDR2 is YSLEER in the germline V gene. The DNA of the CDR3 is TGCGCCAGCAGCCAAGAAAGGGGGCGAGGGACTCACACCGGGGAGCTGTTTTTT. Protein: CASSQERGRGTHTGELFF.

This sequence joins TRBV14 and TRBJ2-7; the match to TRBD2 covers 8 bases. The germline CDR1 and CDR2 sequences are SGHDN and FVKESK. The V gene end was trimmed by 0 bases and the J gene end by 2 bases; junction bases not matched to a gene: 0. This CDR3 is built from 14 residues. CDR3 nucleotide sequence: TGTGCCAGCAGCCAAGACGGGAGGGCCTACGAGCAGTACGTC. Amino acid sequence: CASSQDGRAYEQYV.

The chain uses TRBV10-3 and TRBJ2-3; D may be TRBD1 (5 bases). Germline CDR1 reads ENHRY; CDR2 reads SYGVKD. CDR3 size: 15 residues. With 4 bases removed from V and 5 bases from J, the gap between germline ends came to 16 bases. CDR3: CAISVSGSRGDTQYF. CDR3 sequence (DNA): TGTGCCATCAGTGTTTCAGGTTCAAGGGGAGATACGCAGTATTTT.

The J gene is TRBJ1-1, the V gene TRBV5-6, with TRBD1 matching over 9 bases. This CDR3 region has 12 residues. V dropped 4 bases and J dropped 10; count of bases not matched to a gene: 5. The germline gives CDR1 SGHDT, CDR2 YYEEEE. This CDR3 is CASSLRQGGAFF. CDR3 in DNA: TGTGCCAGCAGCCTCAGACAGGGGGGAGCTTTCTTT.

The chain joins TRBV2 to TRBJ1-1; 9 bases align to TRBD1. There are 20 residues in the CDR3. V shed 7 bases, J shed 3 bases, and the junction held 24 bases outside the gene matches. CDR1 and CDR2 from the germline V gene are SNHLY and FYNNEI. The CDR3 region is CASIRTGEPIETSPYTEAFF. The CDR3, as DNA: TGTGCCAGCATCCGGACAGGGGAACCGATCGAAACGTCCCCGTACACTGAAGCTTTCTTT.

Only one count was recorded for this clone. The V and J genes are TRBV7-2 and TRBJ1-1; D call uncertain. V was clipped by 2 bases and J by 4 bases, with 8 bases between them. This CDR3 spans 13 amino acids. Germline-derived CDR1 and CDR2 are SGHTA and FQGNSA. Here the CDR3 DNA reads TGTGCCAGCAGCTTAATAGAGATCACTGAAGCTTTCTTT. Amino acids: CASSLIEITEAFF.

The V and J genes are TRBV4-2 and TRBJ1-2, with D hard to call. The CDR3 contains 15 residues. Germline V CDR1 and CDR2: LGHNA, YNFKEQ. V lost 4 bases, J lost 5 bases, and 17 bases lay in between. In DNA form, the CDR3 reads TGTGCCAGCAGCCCCGATCCGGGTTGGCGGTATGGCTACACCTTC. Encoded protein: CASSPDPGWRYGYTF.

The chain joins TRBV2 to TRBJ1-4, with 7 bases matching TRBD1. Trimming removed 3 bases from V and 4 bases from J; junction bases left unmatched: 5. The CDR3 loop spans 15 amino acids. Looked up from germline, CDR1 is SNHLY and CDR2 is FYNNEI. The CDR3 coding sequence is TGTGCCAGCAGTGACCCGGGACAGAATAATGAAAAACTGTTTTTT. Protein: CASSDPGQNNEKLFF.

The chain has TRBV5-4 and TRBJ2-6; D call uncertain. Germline V gives CDR1 SGHNT, CDR2 YYREEE (reference sequence). The CDR3 sequence is 13 residues long. The V gene lost 7 bases and the J gene lost 4 bases, with 9 bases spanning the gap. CDR3 nucleotides: TGTGCCAGCTCCGACCGAGGGGCCAACGTCCTGACTTTC. It is translated as CASSDRGANVLTF.